This TCR beta chain emerged from a study of memory CD4+ T cells and cytomegalovirus serostatus. Study as a whole: Donors were healthy Belgian adults, several CMV seropositive and approximately 23 seronegative. General observations from the study: A US-trained random forest predicted CMV serostatus with median AUC around 0.9. The CMV-associated TCR signature appears largely within the CD4+ memory repertoire. Each of fewer than 80 CMV-associated TCRbeta sequences occurred in one to five individuals.

The CDR3 contains 14 residues. Germline CDR1 and CDR2: SNHLY and FYNNEI. V was cut by 7 bases and J by 1 base, with 12 bases left in between. Only in-frame clones appear in the TCRdb table, and some are missing; sequencing was by immunoSEQ multiplex PCR. The sample carries tens of thousands of clones, under 80% recorded once. A word on this clone: Its antigen is undetermined.

Single viable CD3+CD4+CD8-CD45RO+ cells were sorted as the memory CD4+ T cells. The clonotype originates from an adult in good health and CMV-seronegative. The V gene is TRBV2, the J gene TRBJ2-3; perhaps TRBD2 as D (5 bases). Sequences were obtained from memory CD4+ T cells from blood. The CDR3 is CASKTTLGTDTQYF. As DNA, the CDR3 is TGTGCCAGCAAGACTACTCTTGGCACAGATACGCAGTATTTT.